This entry features one TCR beta chain sequence. Its antigen is unknown. No base quality information exists; no much larger clone differs at one position. Ficoll-Paque density gradient centrifugation was the method used to isolate PBMCs. These data originate in a study of T-cell memory formation after mild COVID-19 (dated by TCRdb to the early 2020s). Notes on the research overall: TCR sequence clusters from the two donors were found to be largely donor specific. T-cell clones expanding and contracting after mild COVID-19 in a couple of donors were tracked by longitudinal TCRalpha and TCRbeta repertoire sequencing. The cohort comprised two young, previously healthy adult volunteers, one female and one male.

The sequencer was an Illumina NovaSeq 6000. TCRalpha and TCRbeta cDNA libraries were built by 5'RACE with constant-segment primers, adding sample barcodes and unique molecular identifiers. Trizol reagent was used to extract RNA from every sample. Library amplification was performed in two PCR steps, and a second sample barcode and Illumina TruSeq adapters were introduced in the second step. Sequencing of the libraries was done on an Illumina NovaSeq, producing 2 x 150 bp paired-end reads. The published analysis was carried out like this. Reads were demultiplexed and collapsed into UMI-guided consensus sequences with migec v1.2.7. Using mixcr v2.1.11, UMI consensuses were aligned to TRA and TRB V and J templates and then assembled into clonotypes. Expanded or contracted clonotypes were those called significant by both edgeR and NoisET, with noise models trained on biological replicates. For edgeR calls, the thresholds were a false discovery rate-adjusted p below 0.01 and a log2 fold-change of 1. As an exploratory analysis of dynamics, PCA with hierarchical clustering was applied to max-normalized trajectories of the 1000 most abundant clonotypes. The CD4 or CD8 phenotype of responding clones was assigned using the separately sequenced CD4+ and CD8+ repertoires. TCRdb reprocessed the public reads (quality trimming at Q25 with fastp, clone calling with MiXCR) and kept in-frame beta chains. For every CDR3 protein sequence, its rows merge into one entry that carries the most common genes and DNA. The V and J calls, along with clone size, are taken from TCRdb and not from the paper's own processing. The sample data list about 420,000 distinct CDR3 sequences, and 23% of these were observed just once. The ten largest account for about an eighth of the sample.

Summary of the overall study and its limitations: The study included only two mild cases, and larger cohorts that include severe cases with pre-infection samples were judged to be necessary. SARS-CoV-2 specificity was not confirmed for the second-wave clones peaking on day 37. Some responding clones were detected in pre-infection memory, suggesting pre-existing cross-reactive memory T cells joined the SARS-CoV-2 response. Clones that contracted from day 15 to 85 showed balanced CD4/CD8 phenotypes, whereas a second wave of clones that expanded from day 15 to 37 leaned towards CD4+. Contracting CD4+ clones appeared mostly in the CM and EM memory subsets, whereas CD8+ clones were enriched in EMRA.

The junction carries 12 bases between V and J, which are trimmed by 1 base and 5 bases respectively. Including cysteine and phenylalanine, the CDR3 has 15 amino acids. Only the CDR3 DNA stays, 45 bases, in frame from base 1. In the germline V gene, CDR1 corresponds to SGHTA and CDR2 to FQGTGA. The specimen sequenced was PBMCs or a T cell subset sorted from them (not recorded which). The TCR comes from an adult woman who had mild COVID-19 (a few samples of this study predate the infection). The sample titles of this study are shuffled in the database, so cell type and time point are left out; the donor was told from shared clones. This receptor chain uses TRBV7-3 and TRBJ2-1; no confident D gene assignment can be made. Here is the DNA: TGTGCCAGCAGCTTAAGCAGTGAATTAAACAATGAGCAGTTCTTC. The translation is CASSLSSELNNEQFF.